This record concerns one TCR beta chain sequence. This clonotype was observed a handful of times. Its antigen target is currently unknown. A much larger clone differs by one base, so this may be a read error. Sequencing was carried out with an Illumina HiSeq 2500. Quantitative 5'-RACE with molecular barcodes was used to prepare TCR beta libraries. Turning to the authors' computational methods: A new computational method based on a probabilistic model of VDJ rearrangement was used to identify disease-linked TCR variants. TCRdb redid the processing of the public reads, applying fastp at Q25 and MiXCR, and retained in-frame beta chains. Duplicate CDR3 protein sequences are folded into a single record with the most common DNA and genes. The V and J calls here are based on TCRdb, not the publication. This sample holds some 240,000 distinct CDR3 sequences; 15% to 20% were observed only once. About a third of the sample belongs to the ten largest clones.

The germline V gene supplies CDR1 MNHNS and CDR2 SASEGT. The CDR3 covers 13 residues, taking in both the cysteine and the phenylalanine. CDR3 DNA only is kept here, 39 bases in frame from base 1. V gives up 0 bases and J gives up 4 bases, and the segment between their germline ends measures 4 bases. This sample is drawn from a study of CD8 T cells in ankylosing spondylitis (dated by TCRdb to about 2017). Study-level background: To find TCR variants linked to disease, the study profiled T cell receptor beta repertoires in ankylosing spondylitis patients and healthy donors. The full study cohort was made up of approximately 27 ankylosing spondylitis patients and some 100 healthy donors. Peripheral blood was sampled, and synovial fluid was additionally collected from ankylosing spondylitis patients.

The study at large found these results: According to the report, matched synovial fluid samples from ankylosing spondylitis patients were significantly enriched for the disease-linked clones. A TCR beta motif of 8 or 9 highly homologous amino acid variants appeared characteristic of blood from ankylosing spondylitis patients. Some motif variants were previously reported in synovial fluid and blood of reactive arthritis patients, suggesting common disease-initiation mechanisms. The disease-linked clones showed a CD8+ phenotype and occurred at relatively low frequencies in peripheral blood.

The specimen sequenced was blood, either unsorted or a sorted T cell fraction (not recorded which). Recombination joined TRBV6-1 with TRBJ2-1; no D segment can be confidently identified. The sequence was collected from a male donor with ankylosing spondylitis or in good health (not recorded which). The CDR3 loop reads CASSEAGYNEQFF. The DNA sequence reads TGTGCCAGCAGTGAAGCGGGGTACAATGAGCAGTTCTTC.